One and the same sample provided the 20 T cell receptor beta chains below, sequenced in a study of control samples from healthy donors and cancer patients. Clones were sequenced by immunoSEQ multiplex PCR, and TCRdb holds only the in-frame ones, with some missing. This sample has over 150,000 clones; approximately 92% occur once, and the top ten carry just over 2%. Sequencing was performed on blood. The receptors were gathered from a woman in her 40s in good health.

The chain links TRBV5-1 to TRBJ1-1; TRBD1 agrees at 10 bases. CDR3 length equals 16 residues. Germline-derived CDR1 and CDR2 are SGHRS and YFSETQ. With V trimmed by 4 bases and J by 1 base, 7 bases remained unmatched. The CDR3 is CASSPPRDRGNTEAFF. The CDR3 bases are TGCGCCAGCAGCCCGCCCCGGGACAGGGGGAACACTGAAGCTTTCTTT.

This clone was counted between two and nine times. The CDR3 DNA is TGTGCCAGCAGCTTTCCGGGGAAGAACTCTGGAAACACCATATATTTT. Translating gives CASSFPGKNSGNTIYF. This chain uses TRBV11-2 with TRBJ1-3; no clear D. With 3 bases removed from V and 0 bases from J, the gap between germline ends came to 12 bases. CDR3 length equals 16 residues. Germline CDR1 and CDR2: SGHAT and FQNNGV.

V and J are TRBV6-4 and TRBJ2-3; D gene ambiguous. Between the trimmed V and J ends, which lost 8 bases and 2 bases, there was a span of 14 bases. CDR3 length equals 14 residues. From germline, CDR1 is MRHNA and CDR2 SNTAGT. The CDR3 reads CASSPDGFTDTQYF. As DNA, the CDR3 is TGTGCCAGCTCTCCCGACGGGTTCACAGATACGCAGTATTTT.

The chain carries TRBV5-1 and TRBJ1-1; D unclear. The CDR3 extends over 14 amino acids. CDR1 and CDR2 from the germline V gene are SGHRS and YFSETQ. V was shortened by 2 bases and J by 2 bases, with 10 bases between the two germline ends. The CDR3, as DNA: TGCGCCAGCAGCTTCAAGGGAGGAAACACTGAAGCTTTCTTT. Translated: CASSFKGGNTEAFF.

V is TRBV5-4 and J is TRBJ2-6; D is tentatively TRBD1 or TRBD2 (5 bases each). The V end was cut by 7 bases, the J end by 0 bases, with 17 bases between. Per germline, CDR1 SGHNT and CDR2 YYREEE (reference sequence). The CDR3 runs to 17 residues. CDR3 protein: CASWDAATYSGANVLTF. CDR3 nucleotides: TGTGCCAGCTGGGACGCCGCCACCTACTCTGGGGCCAACGTCCTGACTTTC. The full variable domain, completed using reference TRBV5-4 and TRBJ2-6, is ETGVTQSPTHLIKTRGQQVTLRCSSQSGHNTVSWYQQALGQGPQFIFQYYREEENGRGNFPPRFSGLQFPNYSSELNVNALELDDSALYLCASWDAATYSGANVLTFGAGSRLTVL.

CDR3 in DNA: TGTGCCAGCTCACCTCCCCGGGACCGGTATACGCAGTATTTT. Translation gives CASSPPRDRYTQYF. V and J are TRBV18 and TRBJ2-3; D might be TRBD1 or TRBD2, each matching 5 bases. Per germline, CDR1 KGHSH and CDR2 LQKENI. The CDR3 contains 14 residues. Between the trimmed V and J ends, which lost 3 bases and 7 bases, there was a span of 14 bases. Supplemented by reference TRBV18 and TRBJ2-3, the full variable domain reads NAGVMQNPRHLVRRRGQEARLRCSPMKGHSHVYWYRQLPEEGLKFMVYLQKENIIDESGMPKERFSAEFPKEGPSILRIQQVVRGDSAAYFCASSPPRDRYTQYFGPGTRLTVL.

The chain couples TRBV11-2 to TRBJ2-6, with D perhaps given as TRBD1 or TRBD2 (7 bases each). CDR3 length equals 18 residues. Trimming left V 6 bases short and J 3 bases short, with 21 bases between. From germline, CDR1 is SGHAT and CDR2 FQNNGV. The DNA for the CDR3 is TGTGCCAGCAGTCCCCCAGGGGGGGCTGGGTTTGGGGCCAACGTCCTGACTTTC. As protein: CASSPPGGAGFGANVLTF.

The V gene is TRBV28, the J gene TRBJ1-4; TRBD1 matches at 8 bases. Unmatched junction bases numbered 3, after V lost 3 bases and J lost 0 bases. Per the germline V gene, CDR1 is MDHEN and CDR2 is SYDVKM. The CDR3 sequence is 16 residues long. The CDR3, as DNA: TGTGCCAGCAGTTTTGGGACAGGTGCAACTAATGAAAAACTGTTTTTT. It encodes CASSFGTGATNEKLFF.

The rearrangement joins TRBV18 to TRBJ2-2; D call uncertain. The V gene's germline CDR1 is KGHSH and CDR2 LQKENI. There are 13 residues in the CDR3. The germline V and J ends were trimmed by 2 bases and 5 bases, with 6 bases remaining between them. The CDR3 reads CASSPGVTGELFF. The CDR3, as DNA: TGTGCCAGCTCACCAGGGGTGACCGGGGAGCTGTTTTTT.

The genes are TRBV10-3 and TRBJ1-5, with no clear D. There are 13 residues in the CDR3. CDR1 is ENHRY, CDR2 SYGVKD, per germline. V lost 0 bases and J 7 bases, leaving 7 bases between the germline ends. Here the CDR3 reads CAISESKGQPQHF. The CDR3 DNA is TGTGCCATCAGTGAGTCGAAGGGACAGCCCCAGCATTTT.

Notes on this clone: At one boundary the junction diverges from the germline segment, which might be a read error. V is TRBV7-2 and J is TRBJ2-3; TRBD2 aligns across 10 bases. This CDR3 is 15 amino acids long. CDR1 is SGHTA, CDR2 FQGNSA, per germline. The CDR3 region has the DNA TGTGCCAGCAGCTTAGGCCAACCTAGCGGGGGCTGGATGGGTTTT. Its protein product is CASSLGQPSGGWMGF. Looking up the rest from reference TRBV7-2 and TRBJ2-3 gives the full variable domain: GAGVSQSPSNKVTEKGKDVELRCDPISGHTALYWYRQSLGQGLEFLIYFQGNSAPDKSGLPSDRFSAERTGGSVSTLTIQRTQQEDSAVYLCASSLGQPSGGWMGFGPGTRLTVL.

This clone is a singleton in its sample. V and J are TRBV10-3 and TRBJ2-7; TRBD1 is a possible D gene (6 bases). CDR1 ENHRY and CDR2 SYGVKD come from the germline V gene. The CDR3 length is 15 residues. V lost 5 bases to trimming and J lost 0 bases, with 14 bases between them. CDR3 region: CAISPYDRSSYEQYF. CDR3 nucleotide sequence: TGTGCCATCAGTCCCTACGACAGGAGCTCCTACGAGCAGTACTTC.

A remark on this clone: Other DNA sequences in the sample encode the same CDR3. The rearrangement joins TRBV19 to TRBJ1-5; D is unresolved. The CDR3 totals 12 residues. The germline gives CDR1 LNHDA, CDR2 SQIVND (reference sequence). Trimming shortened V by 1 base and J by 4 bases, and 2 bases separated the two germline ends. The CDR3 DNA reads as TGTGCCAGTAGTATAGGGAATCAGCCCCAGCATTTT. Protein product: CASSIGNQPQHF. Based on the CDR3 plus reference TRBV19 and TRBJ1-5, the full variable domain is DGGITQSPKYLFRKEGQNVTLSCEQNLNHDAMYWYRQDPGQGLRLIYYSQIVNDFQKGDIAEGYSVSREKKESFPLTVTSAQKNPTAFYLCASSIGNQPQHFGDGTRLSIL.

This clone was counted once. V usage is TRBV9 and J usage is TRBJ2-5; 8 bases map to TRBD2. V lost 4 bases to trimming and J lost 2 bases; unmatched junction nucleotides: 7. The CDR3 covers 15 residues. Germline V gives CDR1 SGDLS, CDR2 YYNGEE. The CDR3 DNA reads as TGTGCCAGCAGCCAGGGGCGGGGGGAGCAAGAGACCCAGTACTTC. Protein: CASSQGRGEQETQYF.

The J gene is TRBJ2-5, the V gene TRBV20-1; D remains unclear. This CDR3 has 10 amino acids. With 5 bases removed from V and 3 bases from J, the gap between germline ends came to 4 bases. Germline V CDR1 and CDR2: DFQATT, SNEGSKA (reference sequence). The CDR3 loop reads CSARKETQYF. The CDR3, as DNA: TGCAGTGCTCGAAAAGAGACCCAGTACTTC.

The rearrangement joins TRBV7-6 to TRBJ2-1; D not resolved. V lost 1 base and J 2 bases, leaving 9 bases between the germline ends. Looked up from germline, CDR1 is SGHVS and CDR2 is FNYEAQ. The CDR3 is made up of 15 amino acids. CDR3 region: CASSLGVGTYNEQFF. CDR3 DNA: TGTGCCAGCAGCTTAGGGGTGGGCACCTACAATGAGCAGTTCTTC.

This clone was observed a few times. The chain carries TRBV4-1 and TRBJ1-2; 7 positions agree with TRBD1. Losses at the gene ends were 4 bases for V and 1 base for J; bases not matched to a gene: 6. This CDR3 spans 15 amino acids. CDR1 MGHRA and CDR2 YSYEKL come from the germline V gene. CDR3: CASSLTGTDNYGYTF. CDR3 bases: TGCGCCAGCAGCCTCACCGGGACAGATAACTATGGCTACACCTTC.

The chain employs TRBV19 and TRBJ2-7; 12 positions match TRBD2. The CDR3 has 16 residues. Per germline, CDR1 LNHDA and CDR2 SQIVND (reference sequence). J lost 5 bases, V lost 0 bases, and 5 bases had no gene match. This CDR3 reads CASSIDGLAGNDEQYF. Here the CDR3 DNA reads TGTGCCAGTAGTATAGATGGACTAGCGGGGAACGACGAGCAGTACTTC.

The chain couples TRBV5-1 to TRBJ1-3, with TRBD1 identical over 12 bases. The CDR3 is 18 residues long. CDR1 is SGHRS and CDR2 is YFSETQ in the germline V gene. V was clipped by 7 bases and J by 0 bases; unmatched bases: 11. The CDR3 spells CASGGWGQGASSGNTIYF. The DNA for the CDR3 is TGCGCCAGCGGGGGTTGGGGACAGGGGGCGAGCTCTGGAAACACCATATATTTT.

The chain combines TRBV5-7 with TRBJ2-1, with 9 bases lining up with TRBD2. TRBV5-7 is identified as an open reading frame with a role that is uncertain. V dropped 0 bases and J dropped 5; count of bases not matched to a gene: 9. The CDR3 length is 17 residues. The CDR3 here is CASSLAAAGGTDNEQFF. The CDR3, as DNA: TGTGCCAGCAGCTTGGCAGCTGCGGGGGGGACCGACAATGAGCAGTTCTTC.